The 24 T cell receptor beta chains below come from one sample, sequenced in a study of response to subunit inactivated influenza vaccine (dated by TCRdb to the late 2010s). Library generation was performed with RT-PCR. Sequencing used an Illumina HiSeq 2500. TCRdb ran its own pipeline on the public reads, namely fastp trimming at Q25 and MiXCR clone calling, and kept in-frame beta chains. Merged by CDR3 protein, the rows form single entries marked with the most common genes and DNA. Recorded for this sample are around 710,000 distinct CDR3 sequences; over 11% of them occurred a single time. The ten largest make up around 7.3% of the sample. Source: PBMCs from blood, taken around 15 days before vaccination. These receptors came from a man aged 50-60 years who received an inactivated influenza vaccine. Donor details come from another sample of the same person, matched by shared clones.

V is TRBV7-9 and J is TRBJ2-5; 7 positions match TRBD1. Germline CDR1 reads SEHNR; CDR2 reads FQNEAQ (reference sequence). CDR3 size: 13 residues. Trimming cost V 6 bases and J 3 bases; bases outside gene matches: 4. CDR3 bases: TGTGCCAGCAGGCGGACAGGAGAAGAGACCCAGTACTTC. It yields the protein CASRRTGEETQYF.

In this sample, this clonotype turned up a few times. The rearrangement links TRBV25-1 to TRBJ1-6, with a tentative D call TRBD1 (5 bases). The germline V gene has CDR1 MGHDK and CDR2 SYGVNS. V lost 1 base, J lost 8 bases, and 9 bases lay in between. The CDR3 has 14 amino acids. Written as DNA, the CDR3 is TGTGCCAGCAGTGAATCCCTGGGGCATTCACCCCTCCACTTT. It codes for CASSESLGHSPLHF.

V usage is TRBV7-2 and J usage is TRBJ2-5, with 9 nucleotides matching TRBD2. V lost 5 bases and J lost 6; bases outside the gene matches: 16. In germline, CDR1 is SGHTA, CDR2 FQGNSA. This CDR3 region has 17 residues. This CDR3 reads CASSVSIGTSLGKTQYF. CDR3 nucleotides: TGTGCCAGCAGCGTCTCAATAGGGACTAGCTTGGGGAAGACCCAGTACTTC.

This clonotype was detected only a few times. This sequence joins TRBV9 and TRBJ1-2; D is unresolved. The CDR3 is 12 residues long. The germline V gene encodes CDR1 SGDLS and CDR2 YYNGEE. Trimming pared 4 bases from V and 8 bases from J, leaving 12 bases between. CDR3 bases: TGTGCCAGCAGCCCCGGTTCTTGGGGCTACACCTTC. It codes for CASSPGSWGYTF.

This clonotype has more than one count but fewer than ten. The chain couples TRBV11-2 to TRBJ1-2, with D maybe TRBD1 (5 bases). V lost 1 base to trimming and J lost 7 bases, with 10 bases between them. This CDR3 is 13 amino acids long. CDR1 SGHAT and CDR2 FQNNGV come from the germline V gene. In nucleotides, the CDR3 is TGTGCCAGCAGCTTAGGGGGGGATAGTGGCTACACCTTC. Its translation is CASSLGGDSGYTF.

There are a few counts of this clonotype. V gene TRBV29-1 combines with J gene TRBJ2-1; 12 nucleotides match TRBD2. Germline CDR1 and CDR2: SQVTM and ANQGSEA. V dropped 8 bases and J dropped 5; count of bases not matched to a gene: 7. The CDR3 sequence is 14 residues long. The CDR3 spells CSYSRLAGDNEQFF. The DNA of the CDR3 is TGCAGCTATTCGAGACTAGCGGGGGACAATGAGCAGTTCTTC.

The CDR3 DNA sequence: TGTGCCAGTACGGACGTCTCCTATAATTCACCCCTCCACTTT. Amino acid sequence: CASTDVSYNSPLHF. V is TRBV19 and J is TRBJ1-6, with D unclear. V was cut by 7 bases and J by 0 bases, with 7 bases left in between. Germline CDR1 and CDR2: LNHDA and SQIVND (reference sequence). The CDR3 consists of 14 residues.

This clonotype was seen at least ten times. The gene calls are TRBV29-1 and TRBJ1-5, with unresolved D. CDR3 length: 14 amino acids. Germline V gene data show CDR1 as SQVTM and CDR2 as ANQGSEA. V was shortened by 4 bases and J by 6 bases, with 16 bases between the two germline ends. The CDR3 loop is CSVGYSPDGQPQHF. CDR3 nucleotide sequence: TGCAGCGTTGGTTACAGTCCAGACGGTCAGCCCCAGCATTTT. Variable domain in full (rest from reference TRBV29-1 and TRBJ1-5): SAVISQKPSRDICQRGTSLTIQCQVDSQVTMMFWYRQQPGQSLTLIATANQGSEATYESGFVIDKFPISRPNLTFSTLTVSNMSPEDSSIYLCSVGYSPDGQPQHFGDGTRLSIL.

This chain connects TRBV29-1 to TRBJ1-4, with D unresolved. V was shortened by 7 bases and J by 5 bases, with 14 bases between the two germline ends. The CDR3 contains 13 residues. Looked up from germline, CDR1 is SQVTM and CDR2 is ANQGSEA. CDR3 nucleotide sequence: TGCAGCGGGCGGACGGCTCCAAATGAAAAACTGTTTTTT. Its protein is CSGRTAPNEKLFF.

This clonotype was observed many times. The CDR3 DNA reads as TGTGCCAGCTCACCGGTTGGTGAGTACGAGCAGTACTTC. As protein: CASSPVGEYEQYF. This chain uses TRBV18 with TRBJ2-7; D is ambiguous. The CDR3 totals 13 residues. Germline-derived CDR1 and CDR2 are KGHSH and LQKENI. V dropped 3 bases and J dropped 4 bases, with 10 bases sitting between them. Using reference TRBV18 and TRBJ2-7 for the parts outside the CDR3, the full variable domain is NAGVMQNPRHLVRRRGQEARLRCSPMKGHSHVYWYRQLPEEGLKFMVYLQKENIIDESGMPKERFSAEFPKEGPSILRIQQVVRGDSAAYFCASSPVGEYEQYFGPGTRLTVT.

The table lists this clonotype with a few counts. The chain links TRBV30 to TRBJ2-1; 11 nucleotides align to TRBD2. This CDR3 is built from 15 residues. After removal of 5 bases from V and 0 bases from J, the junction contained 3 bases not matched to a gene. Germline V gene lookup returns CDR1 GTSNPN and CDR2 SVGIG (reference sequence). The CDR3, as DNA: TGTGCCTGGCGGACTAGCGGGTACTCCTACAATGAGCAGTTCTTC. Amino acids: CAWRTSGYSYNEQFF. Full variable domain (outside the CDR3, taken from reference TRBV30 and TRBJ2-1): SQTIHQWPATLVQPVGSPLSLECTVEGTSNPNLYWYRQAAGRGLQLLFYSVGIGQISSEVPQNLSASRPQDRQFILSSKKLLLSDSGFYLCAWRTSGYSYNEQFFGPGTRLTVL.

The chain carries TRBV11-2 and TRBJ1-2; the D gene is possibly TRBD1 (6 bases). The V and J ends lost 5 bases and 5 bases respectively, with 21 bases between them. The germline gives CDR1 SGHAT, CDR2 FQNNGV. This CDR3 has 16 residues. The CDR3 here is CASSPTDRSIPYGYTF. As DNA, the CDR3 is TGTGCCAGCAGCCCAACCGACAGGTCGATTCCTTATGGCTACACCTTC.

The chain carries TRBV20-1 and TRBJ2-3, with a weak D call TRBD2 (5 bases). In germline, CDR1 is DFQATT, CDR2 SNEGSKA (reference sequence). The CDR3 has 14 residues. V was pared by 6 bases and J by 2 bases, with 15 bases between. For the CDR3, the DNA is TGCAGTGCCAAGGATTGGACTCTCACAGATACGCAGTATTTT. This encodes CSAKDWTLTDTQYF.

This clonotype was observed a few times. The rearrangement uses TRBV7-9 and TRBJ2-5; D is perhaps TRBD1 (6 bases). Trimming shortened V by 5 bases and J by 4 bases, and 17 bases separated the two germline ends. The CDR3 runs 15 residues. CDR1 is SEHNR, CDR2 FQNEAQ, per germline (reference sequence). CDR3 in amino acids: CASSLMSGARETQYF. DNA of the CDR3: TGTGCCAGCAGCCTTATGTCAGGGGCCAGAGAGACCCAGTACTTC.

This clonotype has only a few counts. The chain links TRBV28 to TRBJ2-3; 8 bases line up with TRBD2. Germline V gene lookup returns CDR1 MDHEN and CDR2 SYDVKM. CDR3 length equals 15 residues. Trimming took 7 bases from V and 3 from J; bases not matched to a gene: 9. The CDR3 DNA reads TGTGCCAGCACCAACACAGGACTAGCAACAGATACGCAGTATTTT. Translation gives CASTNTGLATDTQYF. The variable domain in full, completed from reference TRBV28 and TRBJ2-3, reads DVKVTQSSRYLVKRTGEKVFLECVQDMDHENMFWYRQDPGLGLRLIYFSYDVKMKEKGDIPEGYSVSREKKERFSLILESASTNQTSMYLCASTNTGLATDTQYFGPGTRLTVL.

V gene TRBV11-2 combines with J gene TRBJ2-1; the match to TRBD2 covers 16 bases. CDR1 SGHAT and CDR2 FQNNGV come from the germline V gene. The CDR3 extends over 19 amino acids. The ends lost 4 bases at V and 3 bases at J; junction bases unmatched: 9. The CDR3 region has the DNA TGTGCCAGCAGCTCGGGGGGGACTAGCGGGAGGGCCGACTACAATGAGCAGTTCTTC. This encodes CASSSGGTSGRADYNEQFF.

This clonotype was seen ten or more times. The V gene is TRBV12-3 or TRBV12-4, the J gene TRBJ2-2, with TRBD1 as a possible D gene (5 bases). The CDR3 length is 15 residues. Trimming removed 6 bases from V and 5 bases from J, with 16 bases in between. CDR3 sequence (DNA): TGTGCCAGCAGCCCAGTGGTGGGGCGTACCGGGGAGCTGTTTTTT. Its protein is CASSPVVGRTGELFF.

This clonotype has just a few counts. The rearrangement uses TRBV5-1 and TRBJ2-3, with D perhaps given as TRBD1 or TRBD2 (5 bases each). The CDR3 contains 15 residues. V was shortened by 6 bases and J by 3 bases, with 17 bases between the two germline ends. CDR1 SGHRS and CDR2 YFSETQ come from the germline V gene. CDR3: CASNPGTSLTDTQYF. In DNA form, the CDR3 reads TGCGCCAGCAACCCCGGGACGAGTTTGACAGATACGCAGTATTTT.

The chain combines TRBV7-2 with TRBJ2-4; TRBD1 matches 10 bases. The CDR3 covers 17 residues. Trimming cost V 5 bases and J 1 base; bases outside gene matches: 8. The germline V gene has CDR1 SGHTA and CDR2 FQGNSA. The CDR3 DNA is TGTGCCAGCAGCGCCATAGGGGGACAGGGGGCCAAAAACATTCAGTACTTC. It yields the protein CASSAIGGQGAKNIQYF.

The chain recombines TRBV6-2 or TRBV6-3 with TRBJ2-7; D remains ambiguous. The germline CDR1 and CDR2 sequences are MNHEY and SVGEGT. The CDR3 spans 13 residues. V gave up 0 bases and J gave up 5 bases, with 8 bases separating them. The CDR3 coding sequence is TGTGCCAGCAGTTACTCGGGGATCGACGAGCAGTACTTC. Amino acid sequence: CASSYSGIDEQYF.

This chain connects TRBV19 to TRBJ2-3, with 9 bases lining up with TRBD1. Germline V gene lookup returns CDR1 LNHDA and CDR2 SQIVND (reference sequence). J was trimmed by 4 bases and V by 1 base; bases with no gene match: 12. The CDR3 has 18 residues. The CDR3 nucleotides read TGTGCCAGTAGTATAGCAGCGTCCGGGACAGGGTTACCAGATACGCAGTATTTT. It codes for CASSIAASGTGLPDTQYF.

The chain recombines TRBV27 with TRBJ2-7; D may correspond to TRBD1 or TRBD2 (5 bases each). Looked up from germline, CDR1 is MNHEY and CDR2 is SMNVEV (reference sequence). The CDR3 is 13 residues long. The V gene lost 5 bases and the J gene lost 6 bases, with 14 bases spanning the gap. In DNA, the CDR3 is TGTGCCAGCAGTCCGTGGGGGTCGGGCGAGCAGTACTTC. Translation gives CASSPWGSGEQYF.

A few counts support this clonotype. V and J are TRBV7-2 and TRBJ2-1; D is ambiguous. CDR3 size: 16 residues. The V end was cut by 5 bases, the J end by 8 bases, with 22 bases between. The germline CDR1 and CDR2 sequences are SGHTA and FQGNSA. This chain's CDR3 is CASSGRSLTSKDEQFF. Written as DNA, the CDR3 is TGTGCCAGCAGCGGACGATCTCTGACAAGTAAGGATGAGCAGTTCTTC.

This clonotype showed up many times. The chain is built from TRBV6-1 and TRBJ2-7; 11 bases are shared with TRBD2. This CDR3 spans 16 amino acids. The J segment lost 2 bases and the V segment lost 4 bases, leaving 7 bases of the junction unmatched. The V gene's germline CDR1 is MNHNS and CDR2 SASEGT. The CDR3 loop is CASSGVTSGAPYEQYF. The CDR3 DNA reads TGTGCCAGCAGTGGGGTGACTAGCGGGGCCCCCTACGAGCAGTACTTC.